These 7 T cell receptor beta chains came from one sample sequenced in a study of blood T cell repertoires in COVID-19. Profiling relied on immunoSEQ multiplex PCR, and the TCRdb table lists in-frame clones only, not all of them. The sample has around 400,000 clones, around 87% seen once. Sequenced input: peripheral blood. These receptor sequences come from a woman aged 60-75 years with COVID-19, enrolled during active disease.

V usage is TRBV3-1 (or the pseudogene TRBV3-2) and J usage is TRBJ1-3; D remains unclear. Germline V gene data show CDR1 as LGHDT and CDR2 as YNNKEL (reference sequence). V lost 4 bases and J lost 0, with 16 bases in between. This CDR3 is built from 17 residues. For the CDR3, the DNA is TGTGCCAGCAGCCCCGTTTGGCGTTGGAGCTCTGGAAACACCATATATTTT. It specifies CASSPVWRWSSGNTIYF.

The J gene is TRBJ1-2, the V gene TRBV19; possible D gene TRBD1, 5 bases. V gave up 5 bases and J gave up 5 bases, with 21 bases separating them. Germline loops: CDR1 LNHDA, CDR2 SQIVND (reference sequence). The CDR3 runs to 16 residues. CDR3 nucleotides: TGTGCCAGTAGTCCTGGAGGGGTGGATGGCGGGTATGGCTACACCTTC. As protein: CASSPGGVDGGYGYTF.

V usage is TRBV6-5 and J usage is TRBJ1-2, with a tentative D call TRBD1 (6 bases). This CDR3 comprises 11 residues. Trimming removed 4 bases at V and 10 bases at J, with 10 bases between. Germline CDR1 is MNHEY and CDR2 is SVGAGI. CDR3 region: CASSWTDVYTF. The CDR3 DNA is TGTGCCAGCAGTTGGACAGATGTCTACACCTTC.

The J gene is TRBJ2-1, the V gene TRBV24-1; 8 nucleotides align to TRBD1. The CDR3 has 15 amino acids. J gave up 2 bases and V 3 bases, and 2 bases lay outside the gene matches. CDR1 is KGHDR, CDR2 SFDVKD, per germline. The CDR3 region is CATSDRTGPYNEQFF. The CDR3 coding sequence is TGTGCCACCAGTGATCGGACAGGGCCCTACAATGAGCAGTTCTTC.

This rearrangement joins TRBV27 to TRBJ2-7, with 11 positions matching TRBD2. CDR3 length equals 15 residues. With V trimmed by 4 bases and J by 5 bases, 7 bases remained unmatched. Germline V gene lookup returns CDR1 MNHEY and CDR2 SMNVEV (reference sequence). In DNA, the CDR3 is TGTGCCAGCAGTTATACCGGGACTAGCGGACACGAGCAGTACTTC. It encodes CASSYTGTSGHEQYF.

The genes are TRBV28 and TRBJ2-2; D is possibly TRBD1 (6 bases). The germline CDR1 and CDR2 sequences are MDHEN and SYDVKM. The V end was cut by 2 bases, the J end by 5 bases, with 9 bases between. The CDR3 is 14 residues long. CDR3 DNA sequence: TGTGCCAGCAGTTTACCCCAGGGGACCGGGGAGCTGTTTTTT. Amino acids: CASSLPQGTGELFF.

V usage is TRBV11-2 and J usage is TRBJ2-7; possible D gene TRBD2, 6 bases. The V gene's germline CDR1 is SGHAT and CDR2 FQNNGV. The CDR3 sequence is 17 residues long. Trimming took 0 bases from V and 1 from J, leaving 16 bases between them. The CDR3 DNA reads as TGTGCCAGCAGCTTAGATCTCGGGTCAGGGAGGTCCTACGAGCAGTACTTC. It is translated as CASSLDLGSGRSYEQYF.